This paragraph covers one TCR beta chain sequence. The data are from a study of blood T cell repertoires in COVID-19. Study-wide background: The United States, Italy and Spain supplied acute and convalescent COVID-19 samples.

Measured with immunoSEQ multiplex PCR; TCRdb has only the in-frame clones, and not every one. The sample includes tens of thousands of clones, 83% of them seen just once. The length of the CDR3 is 15 residues. Germline V CDR1 and CDR2: SGHVS, FQNEAQ. The V and J ends lost 5 bases and 10 bases, in that order; junction bases with no gene match: 13. Sequencing was performed on peripheral blood. The origin of this receptor is a man of 80 years or more with active or convalescent COVID-19. The J gene is TRBJ2-2, the V gene TRBV7-8, with TRBD1 matching over 7 bases. The CDR3 sequence: CASSPDREIPVELFF. CDR3 DNA: TGTGCCAGCAGCCCCGACAGGGAGATACCTGTGGAGCTGTTTTTT.